This T cell receptor (beta chain) was sequenced in a study of blood T cell repertoires in COVID-19 (TCRdb year 2020). Looking at the study overall: The collaborator samples originated in the United States, Italy and Spain and spanned the acute and convalescent phases of COVID-19. The prospective study material was composed of cDNA or gDNA derived from T cells, B-cell-depleted T cells, or PBMCs. Deeply sampled blood TCRbeta repertoires from subjects exposed to, actively infected with, or recovered from COVID-19 were included in the dataset. A freely available public database, intended as a resource for researchers studying the immune response to SARS-CoV-2, is where the repertoires were released. Samples came from the ongoing ImmuneRACE study (first 160 participants) plus 1,254 subjects from 6 global collaborators. Nearly every sample came with metadata listing a de-identified subject ID, COVID-19 status, age in years and sex. Where available, HLA class I and class II types were taken from metadata supplied by the sample provider and were not determined by assay-based typing.

TCRbeta CDR3 regions were amplified from genomic DNA by means of the immunoSEQ Assay, a bias-controlled multiplex PCR. As for the authors' bioinformatics: The number of nucleated cells in each sample was estimated by amplification of reference gene primers within the assay. To quantify the absolute abundance of each unique TCRbeta CDR3 rearrangement, sequence reads were collapsed and filtered. For each sample, productive Simpson clonality was calculated as the square root of Simpson's diversity index over productive rearrangements. This immuneACCESS table, as held by TCRdb, lists in-frame sequences with V and J called but not all clones. Of the missing ones, under half trace to an unresolved V gene in checked studies; the others have no known cause. The V and J calls and clone size come from that table; D and trimming were worked out from the DNA. The sample table shows 15,000 to 20,000 clones, and 85% to 90% are seen once. The top ten clonotypes cover 16% of the sample.

What the work shows at the level of the full study, not this receptor alone: The amount of clinical and demographic metadata varied by source and participant and was provided uncurated.

The collaborating institutions used their own protocols to collect whole blood in K2EDTA tubes. Collaborator samples were shipped for TCRbeta analysis as frozen whole blood, isolated PBMCs, or DNA extracted from either sample type. On this clone itself: It lacks a known antigen. One base away there is no much larger clone; base qualities are not given.

The TCR originated in a human donor with active COVID-19. The donor label of this sample is uncertain. Sequenced material: peripheral blood.

The DNA sequence reads TGTGCCAGCAGCCTTCGGACAGAAGAGACCCAGTACTTC. Its amino acids are CASSLRTEETQYF. The V gene is TRBV13 and the J gene is TRBJ2-5; TRBD1 is perhaps the D gene, given 6 matching bases. Including the terminal cysteine and phenylalanine, the CDR3 comprises 13 residues. The entry retains the CDR3 DNA only, 39 bases that are in frame from base 1. Per the germline V gene (reference sequence), PRHDT is the CDR1 and FYEKMQ is the CDR2. V gives up 5 bases and J gives up 3 bases, and the segment between their germline ends measures 10 bases.